The present T cell receptor (beta chain) was sequenced within a study of immune evolution from preneoplasia to lung adenocarcinoma. Whole-study results and caveats: T cell clonality was higher in KRAS-mutant than EGFR-mutant or wild-type nodules.

Premalignant or tumor cells were enriched by macro-dissection after pathologic assessment. Concerning this clone itself: Its antigen is unknown.

The CDR3 extends over 12 amino acids. CDR1 and CDR2 from the germline V gene are SNHLY and FYNNEI. Between the trimmed V and J ends, which lost 3 bases and 2 bases, there was a span of 4 bases. TCRdb's copy holds only in-frame clones and misses some; the assay was immunoSEQ multiplex PCR. The table has some 7,000 clones, approximately 85% seen once. The chain employs TRBV2 and TRBJ2-5; no reliable D call. The receptor's source is a person aged 50-75 years with lung adenocarcinoma. Sequenced sample: FFPE invasive lung adenocarcinoma tissue. The CDR3: CASSEGQETQYF. The DNA for the CDR3 is TGTGCCAGCAGTGAGGGTCAAGAGACCCAGTACTTC.